This T cell receptor (beta chain) was sequenced during a study of neurological immune-mediated disorders. The sample holds many counts of this clonotype. TCRdb re-called the 5' RACE reads with MiXCR, one entry per CDR3 protein. The sample shows 65,000 to 90,000 distinct CDR3 sequences, roughly 4.7% of them seen only once. V was clipped by 0 bases and J by 5 bases, with 14 bases between them. The germline CDR1 and CDR2 sequences are MNHEY and SVGAGI. The CDR3 totals 16 residues. The TCR originated in a woman in her 30s with multiple sclerosis. The V call is TRBV6-5, the J call TRBJ1-3; a weak D match, TRBD1 (5 bases). The specimen sequenced was PBMCs. Here the CDR3 reads CASSYSGDASRNTIYF. In DNA, the CDR3 is TGTGCCAGCAGTTACTCGGGGGATGCGTCTAGAAACACCATATATTTT.